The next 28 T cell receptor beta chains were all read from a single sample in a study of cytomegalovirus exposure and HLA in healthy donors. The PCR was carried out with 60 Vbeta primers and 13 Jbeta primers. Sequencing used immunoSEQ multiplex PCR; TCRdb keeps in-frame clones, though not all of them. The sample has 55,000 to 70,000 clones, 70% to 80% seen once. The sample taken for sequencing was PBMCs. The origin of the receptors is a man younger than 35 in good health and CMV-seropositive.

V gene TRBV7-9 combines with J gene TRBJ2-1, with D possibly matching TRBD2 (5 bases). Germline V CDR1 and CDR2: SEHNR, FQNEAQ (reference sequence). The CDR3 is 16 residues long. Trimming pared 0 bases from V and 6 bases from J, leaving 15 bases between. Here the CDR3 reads CASSLASRFGGNEQFF. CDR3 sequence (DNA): TGTGCCAGCAGCTTAGCAAGTAGGTTCGGAGGCAATGAGCAGTTCTTC.

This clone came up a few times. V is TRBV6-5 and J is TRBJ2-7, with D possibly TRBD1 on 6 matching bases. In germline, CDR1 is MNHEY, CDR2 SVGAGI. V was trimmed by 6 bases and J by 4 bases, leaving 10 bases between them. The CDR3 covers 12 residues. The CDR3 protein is CASRDSFYEQYF. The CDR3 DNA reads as TGTGCCAGCAGGGACAGTTTTTACGAGCAGTACTTC.

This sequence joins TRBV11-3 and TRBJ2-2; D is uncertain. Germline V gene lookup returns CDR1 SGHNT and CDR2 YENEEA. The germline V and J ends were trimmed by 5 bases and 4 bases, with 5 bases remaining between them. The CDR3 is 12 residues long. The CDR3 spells CASSLSTGELFF. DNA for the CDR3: TGTGCCAGCAGCCTCAGCACCGGGGAGCTGTTTTTT.

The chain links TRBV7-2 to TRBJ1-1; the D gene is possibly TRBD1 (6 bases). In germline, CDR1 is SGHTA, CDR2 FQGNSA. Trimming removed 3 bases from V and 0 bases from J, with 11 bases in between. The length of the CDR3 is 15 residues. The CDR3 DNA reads TGTGCCAGCAGCTTCCAGGGACAAGTGAACACTGAAGCTTTCTTT. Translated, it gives CASSFQGQVNTEAFF.

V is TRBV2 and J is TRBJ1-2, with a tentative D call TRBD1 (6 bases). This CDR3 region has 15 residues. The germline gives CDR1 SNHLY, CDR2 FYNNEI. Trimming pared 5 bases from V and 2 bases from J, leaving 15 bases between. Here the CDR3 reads CASSPGGQQNYGYTF. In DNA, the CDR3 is TGTGCCAGCAGTCCGGGCGGACAGCAGAACTATGGCTACACCTTC.

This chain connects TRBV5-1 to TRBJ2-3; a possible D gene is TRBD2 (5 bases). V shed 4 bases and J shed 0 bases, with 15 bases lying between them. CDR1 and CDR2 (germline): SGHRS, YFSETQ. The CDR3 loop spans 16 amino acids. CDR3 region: CASSHRSASSTDTQYF. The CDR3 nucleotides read TGCGCCAGCAGCCATCGTAGCGCCTCTAGCACAGATACGCAGTATTTT.

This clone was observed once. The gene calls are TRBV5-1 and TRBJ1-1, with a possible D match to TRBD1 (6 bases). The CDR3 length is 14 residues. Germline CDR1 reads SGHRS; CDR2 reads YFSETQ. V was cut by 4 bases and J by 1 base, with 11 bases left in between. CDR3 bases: TGCGCCAGCAGCCACGAAGGGGGGAACACTGAAGCTTTCTTT. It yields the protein CASSHEGGNTEAFF.

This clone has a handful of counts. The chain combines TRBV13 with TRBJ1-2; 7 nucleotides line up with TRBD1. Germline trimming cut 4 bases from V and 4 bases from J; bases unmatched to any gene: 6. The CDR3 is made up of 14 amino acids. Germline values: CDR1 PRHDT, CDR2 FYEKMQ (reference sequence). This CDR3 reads CASSSATGVYGYTF. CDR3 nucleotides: TGTGCCAGCAGCTCCGCAACAGGGGTCTATGGCTACACCTTC.

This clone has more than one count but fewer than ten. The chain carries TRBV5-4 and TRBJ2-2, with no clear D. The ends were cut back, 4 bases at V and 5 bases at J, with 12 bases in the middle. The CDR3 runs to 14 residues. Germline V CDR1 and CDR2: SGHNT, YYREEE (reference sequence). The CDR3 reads CASSPPTETGELFF. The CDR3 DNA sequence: TGTGCCAGCAGCCCCCCTACAGAGACCGGGGAGCTGTTTTTT.

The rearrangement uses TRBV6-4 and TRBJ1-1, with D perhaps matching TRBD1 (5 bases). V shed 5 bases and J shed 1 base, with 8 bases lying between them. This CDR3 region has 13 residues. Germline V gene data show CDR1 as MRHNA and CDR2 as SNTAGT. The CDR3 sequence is CASSRDSNTEAFF. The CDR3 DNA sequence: TGTGCCAGCAGTCGGGACTCGAACACTGAAGCTTTCTTT.

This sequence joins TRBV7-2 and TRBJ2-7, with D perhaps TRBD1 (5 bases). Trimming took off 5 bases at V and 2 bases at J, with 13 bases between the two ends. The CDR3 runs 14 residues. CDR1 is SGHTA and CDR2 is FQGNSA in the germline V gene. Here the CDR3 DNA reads TGTGCCAGCAGCGACGCGCTAGGGGCCTACGAGCAGTACTTC. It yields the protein CASSDALGAYEQYF.

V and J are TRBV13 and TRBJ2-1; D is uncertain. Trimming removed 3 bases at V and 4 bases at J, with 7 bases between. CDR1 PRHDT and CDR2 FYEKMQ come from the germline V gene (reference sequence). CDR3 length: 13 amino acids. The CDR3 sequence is CASSFAQYNEQFF. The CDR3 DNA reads TGTGCCAGCAGCTTCGCGCAATACAATGAGCAGTTCTTC.

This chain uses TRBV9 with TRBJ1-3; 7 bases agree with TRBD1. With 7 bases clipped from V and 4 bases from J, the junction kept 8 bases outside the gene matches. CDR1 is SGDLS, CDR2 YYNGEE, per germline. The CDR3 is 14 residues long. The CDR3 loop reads CASGNDRAGNTIYF. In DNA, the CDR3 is TGTGCCAGCGGGAACGACAGGGCAGGAAACACCATATATTTT.

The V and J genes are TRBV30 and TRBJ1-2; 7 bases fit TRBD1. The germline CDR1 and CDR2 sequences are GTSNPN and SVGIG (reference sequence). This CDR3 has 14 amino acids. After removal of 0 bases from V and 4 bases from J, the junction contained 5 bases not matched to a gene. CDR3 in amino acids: CAWSVPGGIYGYTF. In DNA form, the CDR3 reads TGTGCCTGGAGTGTACCAGGGGGGATCTATGGCTACACCTTC.

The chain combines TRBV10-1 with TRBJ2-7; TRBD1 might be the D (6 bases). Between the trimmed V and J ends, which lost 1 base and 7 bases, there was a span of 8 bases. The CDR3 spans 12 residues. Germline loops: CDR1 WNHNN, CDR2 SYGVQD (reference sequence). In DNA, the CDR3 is TGCGCCAGCAGTGAGTTAGGGGGAGAGCAGTACTTC. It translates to CASSELGGEQYF.

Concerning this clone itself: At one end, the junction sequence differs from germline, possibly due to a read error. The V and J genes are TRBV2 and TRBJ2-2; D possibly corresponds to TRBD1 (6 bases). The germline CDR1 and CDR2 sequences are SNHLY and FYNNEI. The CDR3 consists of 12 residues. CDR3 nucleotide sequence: TGTGCCAGCAGGGAAGGGGGTAGGGGGCTGTTTTTT. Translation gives CASREGGRGLFF.

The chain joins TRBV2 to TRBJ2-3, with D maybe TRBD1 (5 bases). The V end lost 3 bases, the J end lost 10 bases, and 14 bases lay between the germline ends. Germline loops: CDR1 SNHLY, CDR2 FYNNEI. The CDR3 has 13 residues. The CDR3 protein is CASSERNQGPQYF. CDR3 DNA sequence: TGTGCCAGCAGTGAGCGGAATCAGGGCCCGCAGTATTTT.

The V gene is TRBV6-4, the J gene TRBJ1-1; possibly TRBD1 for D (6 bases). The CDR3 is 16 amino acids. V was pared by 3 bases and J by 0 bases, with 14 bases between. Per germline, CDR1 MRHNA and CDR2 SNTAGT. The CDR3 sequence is CASSEPQGLMNTEAFF. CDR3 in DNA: TGTGCCAGCAGTGAACCACAGGGATTAATGAACACTGAAGCTTTCTTT.

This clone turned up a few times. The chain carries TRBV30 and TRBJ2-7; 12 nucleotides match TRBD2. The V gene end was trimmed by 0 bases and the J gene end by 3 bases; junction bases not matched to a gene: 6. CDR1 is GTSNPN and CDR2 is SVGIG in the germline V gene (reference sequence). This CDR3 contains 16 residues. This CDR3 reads CAWSVPSGRAYYEQYF. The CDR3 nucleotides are TGTGCCTGGAGTGTCCCTAGCGGGAGGGCTTACTACGAGCAGTACTTC.

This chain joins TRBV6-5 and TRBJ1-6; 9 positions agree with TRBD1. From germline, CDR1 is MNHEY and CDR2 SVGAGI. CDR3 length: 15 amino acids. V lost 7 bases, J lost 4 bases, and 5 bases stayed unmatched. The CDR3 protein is CASNQQGAYNSPLHF. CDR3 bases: TGTGCCAGCAACCAACAGGGGGCTTATAATTCACCCCTCCACTTT.

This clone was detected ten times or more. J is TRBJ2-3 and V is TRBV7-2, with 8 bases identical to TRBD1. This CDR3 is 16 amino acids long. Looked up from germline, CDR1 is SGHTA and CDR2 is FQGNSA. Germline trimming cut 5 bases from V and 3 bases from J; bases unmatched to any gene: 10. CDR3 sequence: CASSVPAGGSTDTQYF. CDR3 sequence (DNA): TGTGCCAGCAGCGTACCGGCAGGGGGCAGTACAGATACGCAGTATTTT.

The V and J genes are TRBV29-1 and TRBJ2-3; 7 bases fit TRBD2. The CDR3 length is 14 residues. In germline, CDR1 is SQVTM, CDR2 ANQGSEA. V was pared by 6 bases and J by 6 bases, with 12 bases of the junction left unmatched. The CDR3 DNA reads TGCAGCGTCGAGGGTGCTAGCGGAGGGGATACGCAGTATTTT. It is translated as CSVEGASGGDTQYF.

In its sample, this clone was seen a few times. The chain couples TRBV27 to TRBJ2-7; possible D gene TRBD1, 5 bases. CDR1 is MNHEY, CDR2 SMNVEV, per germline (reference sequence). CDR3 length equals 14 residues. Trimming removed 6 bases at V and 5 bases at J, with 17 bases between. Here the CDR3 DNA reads TGTGCCAGCAGGCCGCCAGGGTACGGCGACGAGCAGTACTTC. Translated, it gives CASRPPGYGDEQYF.

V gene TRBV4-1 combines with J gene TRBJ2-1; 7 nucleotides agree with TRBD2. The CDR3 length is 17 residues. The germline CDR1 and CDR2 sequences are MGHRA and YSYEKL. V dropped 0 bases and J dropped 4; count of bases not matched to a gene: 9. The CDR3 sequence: CASSQDSGLAVYNEQFF. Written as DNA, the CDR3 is TGCGCCAGCAGCCAAGATTCGGGGCTAGCGGTTTACAATGAGCAGTTCTTC.

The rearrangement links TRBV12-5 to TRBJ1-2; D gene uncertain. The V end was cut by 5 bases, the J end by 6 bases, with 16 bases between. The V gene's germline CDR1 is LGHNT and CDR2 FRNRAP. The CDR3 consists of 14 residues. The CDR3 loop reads CASGQTGLSDGYTF. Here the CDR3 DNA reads TGTGCTAGTGGTCAAACCGGACTGTCAGATGGCTACACCTTC.

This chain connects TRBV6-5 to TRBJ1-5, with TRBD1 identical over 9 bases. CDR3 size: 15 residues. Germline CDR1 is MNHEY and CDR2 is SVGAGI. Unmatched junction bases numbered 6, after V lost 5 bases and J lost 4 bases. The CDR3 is CASSTMTGGNQPQHF. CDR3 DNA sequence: TGTGCCAGCAGTACCATGACAGGGGGAAATCAGCCCCAGCATTTT.

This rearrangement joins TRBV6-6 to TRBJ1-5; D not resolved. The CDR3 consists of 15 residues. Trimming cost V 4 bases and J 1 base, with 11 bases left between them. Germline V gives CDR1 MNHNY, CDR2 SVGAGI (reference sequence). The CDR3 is CASSSGGASNQPQHF. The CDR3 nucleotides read TGTGCCAGCAGTTCGGGAGGAGCGAGCAATCAGCCCCAGCATTTT.

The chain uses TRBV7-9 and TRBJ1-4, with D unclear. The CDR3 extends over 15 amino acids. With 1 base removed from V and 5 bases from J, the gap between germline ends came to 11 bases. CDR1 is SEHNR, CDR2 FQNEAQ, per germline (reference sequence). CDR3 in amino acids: CASSLVGPGNEKLFF. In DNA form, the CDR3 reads TGTGCCAGCAGCTTAGTCGGCCCGGGGAATGAAAAACTGTTTTTT.